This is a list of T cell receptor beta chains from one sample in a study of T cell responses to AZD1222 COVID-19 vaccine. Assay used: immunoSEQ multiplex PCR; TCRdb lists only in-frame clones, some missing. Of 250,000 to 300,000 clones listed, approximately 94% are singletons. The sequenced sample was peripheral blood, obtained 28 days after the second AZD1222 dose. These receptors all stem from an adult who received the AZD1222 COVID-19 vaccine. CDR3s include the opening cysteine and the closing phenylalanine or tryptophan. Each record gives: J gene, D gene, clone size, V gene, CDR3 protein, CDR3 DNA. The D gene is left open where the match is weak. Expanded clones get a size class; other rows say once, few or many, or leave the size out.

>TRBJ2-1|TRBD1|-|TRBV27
CASSSRGPYNEQFF
TGTGCCAGCAGTAGCAGGGGGCCCTACAATGAGCAGTTCTTC
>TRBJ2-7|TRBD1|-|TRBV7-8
CASSTSPRDRGRDLYEQYF
TGTGCCAGCAGCACCTCTCCCCGGGACAGGGGGCGCGACTTATACGAGCAGTACTTC
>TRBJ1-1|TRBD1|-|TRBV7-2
CASSLGQGYTEAFF
TGTGCCAGCAGCTTAGGACAGGGTTACACTGAAGCTTTCTTT
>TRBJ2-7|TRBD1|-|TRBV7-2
CASSLSAGTASYEQYF
TGTGCCAGCAGCTTAAGTGCCGGGACAGCGTCCTACGAGCAGTACTTC
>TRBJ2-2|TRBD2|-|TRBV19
CASKREKGTGELFF
TGTGCCAGTAAGCGGGAGAAGGGCACCGGGGAGCTGTTTTTT
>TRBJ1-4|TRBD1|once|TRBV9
CASSPRQGTNEKLFF
TGTGCCAGCAGCCCCCGACAGGGTACTAATGAAAAACTGTTTTTT
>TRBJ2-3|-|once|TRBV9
CASSVGSLRADTQYF
TGTGCCAGCAGCGTAGGAAGTCTGCGCGCGGATACGCAGTATTTT
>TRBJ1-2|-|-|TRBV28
CASSFPTLPPTF
TGTGCCAGCAGTTTCCCGACGTTACCACCGACTTTC
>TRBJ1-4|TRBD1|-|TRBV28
CASSRPGQANEKLFF
TGTGCCAGCAGCCGCCCCGGACAGGCTAATGAAAAACTGTTTTTT
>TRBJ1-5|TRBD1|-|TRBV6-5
CASGMTGTAYQPQHF
TGTGCCAGCGGAATGACCGGGACAGCATATCAGCCCCAGCATTTT
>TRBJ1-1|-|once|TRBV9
CASSSLSGRVNTEAFF
TGTGCCAGCAGCTCCCTAAGCGGGAGGGTAAACACTGAAGCTTTCTTT
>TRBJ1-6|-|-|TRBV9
CASSETQGGSPLHF
TGTGCCAGCAGTGAGACGCAGGGAGGCTCACCCCTCCACTTT
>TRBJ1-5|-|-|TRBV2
CASSIRNQPQHF
TGTGCCAGCAGCATAAGGAATCAGCCCCAGCATTTT
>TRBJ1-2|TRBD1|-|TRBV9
CASSPGTGGGQDYGYTF
TGTGCCAGCAGCCCGGGGACAGGGGGCGGCCAGGACTATGGCTACACCTTC
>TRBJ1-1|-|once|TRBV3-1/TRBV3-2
CASSLGHEAFF
TGTGCCAGCAGCCTGGGGCATGAAGCTTTCTTT
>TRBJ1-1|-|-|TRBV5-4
CASSKQGKDTEAFF
TGTGCCAGCAGCAAGCAGGGGAAGGACACTGAAGCTTTCTTT
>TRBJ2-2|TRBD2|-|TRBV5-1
CASRGGRAGELFF
TGCGCCAGCCGGGGGGGCCGGGCCGGGGAGCTGTTTTTT
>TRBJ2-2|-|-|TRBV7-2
CASSPYGGTQTGELFF
TGTGCCAGCAGCCCTTATGGGGGGACACAAACCGGGGAGCTGTTTTTT
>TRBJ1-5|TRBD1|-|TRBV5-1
CASSLGDSFNQPQHF
TGCGCCAGCAGCTTGGGGGACAGCTTCAATCAGCCCCAGCATTTT
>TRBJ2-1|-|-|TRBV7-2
CASSLDRGGYNEQFF
TGTGCCAGCAGCTTAGATAGGGGGGGGTACAATGAGCAGTTCTTC
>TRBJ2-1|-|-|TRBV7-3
CASSPGFGDEQFF
TGTGCCAGCAGCCCCGGGTTCGGGGATGAGCAGTTCTTC
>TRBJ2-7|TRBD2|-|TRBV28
CASSSGGATREQYF
TGTGCCAGCAGTTCCGGGGGGGCAACTCGGGAGCAGTACTTC
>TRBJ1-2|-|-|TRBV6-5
CASKAGWYYGYTF
TGTGCCAGCAAGGCCGGTTGGTACTATGGCTACACCTTC
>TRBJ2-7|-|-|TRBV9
CASSVAPGREQYF
TGTGCCAGCAGCGTAGCACCCGGCCGGGAGCAGTACTTC
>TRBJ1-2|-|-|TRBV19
CASSIPDYGYTF
TGTGCCAGTAGTATACCGGACTATGGCTACACCTTC
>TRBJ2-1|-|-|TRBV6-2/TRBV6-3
CASSYRAGHSYNEQFF
TGTGCCAGCAGTTACCGGGCGGGACATTCCTACAATGAGCAGTTCTTC
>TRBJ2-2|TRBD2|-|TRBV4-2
CASSPSGLAGDTGELFF
TGTGCCAGCAGCCCGTCGGGACTAGCGGGAGACACCGGGGAGCTGTTTTTT
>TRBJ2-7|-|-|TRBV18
CASSADYSLSYEQYF
TGTGCCAGCTCAGCCGACTACTCTCTTTCCTACGAGCAGTACTTC
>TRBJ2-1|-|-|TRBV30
CAWSLALTSYNEQFF
TGTGCCTGGAGTTTGGCCCTTACCTCCTACAATGAGCAGTTCTTC
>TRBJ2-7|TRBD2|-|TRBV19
CATKLIPSGRTSYEQYF
TGTGCCACAAAGTTAATCCCAAGCGGGAGGACCTCCTACGAGCAGTACTTC
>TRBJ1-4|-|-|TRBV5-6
CASSSFDEKLFF
TGTGCCAGCAGCTCCTTCGATGAAAAACTGTTTTTT
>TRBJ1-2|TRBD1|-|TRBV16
CASSLRGTGSYYGYTF
TGTGCCAGCAGCCTCAGGGGGACAGGAAGCTACTATGGCTACACCTTC
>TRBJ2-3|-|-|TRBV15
CATSRGPGAGERSDTQYF
TGTGCCACCAGCAGAGGGCCTGGGGCAGGCGAGCGGTCAGATACGCAGTATTTT